These T cell receptor beta chains were read from a single sample in a study of CD4+ T cells in melanoma. TCRdb keeps only in-frame clones here, not all; method: immunoSEQ multiplex PCR. The profile shows more than 90,000 clones, approximately 90% of them singletons. The material sequenced was peripheral blood. The receptors shown here come from a human donor with melanoma. Both conserved end residues are part of each CDR3. Fields, in order: D gene, clone size, J gene, V gene, CDR3 protein, CDR3 DNA. The D gene is left open where the match is weak. Clone size is not always given. Where it is, it says once, few, many or a class for expanded clones.

d_call: .
clone_size: .
j_call: TRBJ2-3
v_call: TRBV7-8
cdr3_aa: CASSLELGVDTQYF
cdr3_nt: TGTGCCAGCAGCTTAGAACTTGGTGTAGATACGCAGTATTTT

d_call: .
clone_size: .
j_call: TRBJ1-5
v_call: TRBV4-3
cdr3_aa: CASSQGPEGRQPQHF
cdr3_nt: TGCGCCAGCAGCCAAGGGCCGGAAGGGCGTCAGCCCCAGCATTTT

d_call: .
clone_size: .
j_call: TRBJ2-2
v_call: TRBV4-3
cdr3_aa: CATWGAGELFF
cdr3_nt: TGCGCCACCTGGGGGGCCGGGGAGCTGTTTTTT

d_call: TRBD2
clone_size: once
j_call: TRBJ2-7
v_call: TRBV30
cdr3_aa: CALGLAGGYEQYF
cdr3_nt: TGTGCCTTAGGACTAGCGGGGGGCTACGAGCAGTACTTC

d_call: .
clone_size: .
j_call: TRBJ1-1
v_call: TRBV7-2
cdr3_aa: CASTRQTRQTEAFF
cdr3_nt: TGTGCCAGCACTCGACAGACTCGTCAGACTGAAGCTTTCTTT

d_call: .
clone_size: many
j_call: TRBJ1-6
v_call: TRBV27
cdr3_aa: CASSLSGGNSPLHF
cdr3_nt: TGTGCCAGCAGTTTAAGTGGAGGTAATTCACCCCTCCACTTT

d_call: TRBD1
clone_size: .
j_call: TRBJ2-1
v_call: TRBV11-3
cdr3_aa: CASSLGGQGANEQFF
cdr3_nt: TGTGCCAGCAGCTTAGGGGGACAGGGGGCTAATGAGCAGTTCTTC

d_call: .
clone_size: .
j_call: TRBJ2-2
v_call: TRBV7-3
cdr3_aa: CASSPQTGAGELFF
cdr3_nt: TGTGCCAGCAGCCCCCAGACGGGTGCCGGGGAGCTGTTTTTT

d_call: TRBD2
clone_size: .
j_call: TRBJ2-1
v_call: TRBV2
cdr3_aa: CASRKGSGRASEQFF
cdr3_nt: TGTGCCAGCAGGAAGGGTAGCGGGAGGGCCAGTGAGCAGTTCTTC

d_call: .
clone_size: few
j_call: TRBJ2-7
v_call: TRBV28
cdr3_aa: CASREAYEQYF
cdr3_nt: TGTGCCAGCAGGGAAGCTTACGAGCAGTACTTC

d_call: TRBD2
clone_size: .
j_call: TRBJ2-3
v_call: TRBV28
cdr3_aa: CASTPSGGLRFTQYF
cdr3_nt: TGTGCCAGCACTCCTAGCGGGGGGCTTCGATTTACGCAGTATTTT

d_call: TRBD1
clone_size: .
j_call: TRBJ1-2
v_call: TRBV5-1
cdr3_aa: CASSLDRMYYTF
cdr3_nt: TGCGCCAGCAGCCTGGACAGGATGTACTACACCTTC

d_call: TRBD1
clone_size: .
j_call: TRBJ2-3
v_call: TRBV5-1
cdr3_aa: CASIQGEFSTDTQYF
cdr3_nt: TGCGCCAGTATACAGGGGGAATTTAGCACAGATACGCAGTATTTT

d_call: .
clone_size: .
j_call: TRBJ2-5
v_call: TRBV7-6
cdr3_aa: CASSIAETQYF
cdr3_nt: TGTGCCAGCAGCATAGCGGAGACCCAGTACTTC

d_call: .
clone_size: .
j_call: TRBJ1-5
v_call: TRBV28
cdr3_aa: CASNEGSYQPQHF
cdr3_nt: TGTGCCAGTAACGAAGGCTCCTATCAGCCCCAGCATTTT

d_call: TRBD2
clone_size: .
j_call: TRBJ2-7
v_call: TRBV18
cdr3_aa: CASSPPGWLAGGYEQYF
cdr3_nt: TGTGCCAGCTCACCACCGGGTTGGCTAGCGGGGGGCTACGAGCAGTACTTC

d_call: .
clone_size: .
j_call: TRBJ1-1
v_call: TRBV25-1
cdr3_aa: CASSLHLNTEAFF
cdr3_nt: TGTGCCAGCAGTTTACACTTGAACACTGAAGCTTTCTTT

d_call: TRBD1
clone_size: .
j_call: TRBJ2-5
v_call: TRBV11-1
cdr3_aa: CASSHSGQGGETQYF
cdr3_nt: TGTGCCAGCAGCCACTCGGGACAGGGTGGGGAGACCCAGTACTTC

d_call: .
clone_size: .
j_call: TRBJ2-2
v_call: TRBV4-2
cdr3_aa: CASSQDLAGELFF
cdr3_nt: TGTGCCAGCAGCCAAGATCTAGCCGGGGAGCTGTTTTTT

d_call: .
clone_size: few
j_call: TRBJ2-7
v_call: TRBV7-7
cdr3_aa: CASSPNQGFEQYF
cdr3_nt: TGTGCCAGCAGCCCTAATCAGGGATTCGAGCAGTACTTC

d_call: TRBD1
clone_size: .
j_call: TRBJ2-1
v_call: TRBV15
cdr3_aa: CATSRDFGQGARYNEQFF
cdr3_nt: TGTGCCACCAGCAGAGATTTCGGACAGGGGGCGCGGTACAATGAGCAGTTCTTC

d_call: TRBD2
clone_size: .
j_call: TRBJ2-7
v_call: TRBV29-1
cdr3_aa: CSVTKREGPYEQYF
cdr3_nt: TGCAGCGTTACAAAGCGGGAGGGCCCCTACGAGCAGTACTTC

d_call: .
clone_size: .
j_call: TRBJ2-1
v_call: TRBV5-1
cdr3_aa: CASSEVSLSYNEQFF
cdr3_nt: TGCGCCAGCAGCGAGGTCTCCCTCTCTTACAATGAGCAGTTCTTC

d_call: TRBD1
clone_size: .
j_call: TRBJ2-5
v_call: TRBV19
cdr3_aa: CASSTRQGVETQYF
cdr3_nt: TGTGCCAGTAGTACCCGACAGGGAGTGGAGACCCAGTACTTC

d_call: TRBD2
clone_size: .
j_call: TRBJ2-5
v_call: TRBV7-9
cdr3_aa: CASSAEAGGPETQYF
cdr3_nt: TGTGCCAGCAGTGCAGAGGCGGGGGGGCCGGAGACCCAGTACTTC

d_call: .
clone_size: .
j_call: TRBJ1-5
v_call: TRBV18
cdr3_aa: CASSPLPLGGQPQHF
cdr3_nt: TGTGCCAGCTCACCACTTCCCCTTGGGGGTCAGCCCCAGCATTTT

d_call: .
clone_size: .
j_call: TRBJ2-4
v_call: TRBV11-3
cdr3_aa: CASSLYSGYGNIQYF
cdr3_nt: TGTGCCAGCAGCTTATACTCAGGGTACGGAAACATTCAGTACTTC

d_call: .
clone_size: once
j_call: TRBJ1-2
v_call: TRBV19
cdr3_aa: CASSRGNRGGYTF
cdr3_nt: TGTGCCAGTAGCCGGGGGAATAGGGGAGGCTACACCTTC

d_call: .
clone_size: .
j_call: TRBJ1-2
v_call: TRBV20-1
cdr3_aa: CSAGANYGYTF
cdr3_nt: TGCAGTGCTGGGGCTAACTATGGCTACACCTTC

d_call: .
clone_size: .
j_call: TRBJ1-1
v_call: TRBV5-1
cdr3_aa: CASSLTGRNNEAFF
cdr3_nt: TGCGCCAGCAGCCTCACTGGACGGAACAACGAAGCTTTCTTT

d_call: .
clone_size: .
j_call: TRBJ1-2
v_call: TRBV20-1
cdr3_aa: CSAYTGWGHTF
cdr3_nt: TGCAGTGCTTATACAGGGTGGGGACACACCTTC

d_call: TRBD2
clone_size: .
j_call: TRBJ2-2
v_call: TRBV5-1
cdr3_aa: CASSLISGGAGELFF
cdr3_nt: TGCGCCAGCAGCTTGATTAGCGGGGGGGCCGGGGAGCTGTTTTTT

d_call: .
clone_size: .
j_call: TRBJ2-3
v_call: TRBV7-9
cdr3_aa: CASSPPSGPSTDTQYF
cdr3_nt: TGTGCCAGCAGCCCACCGAGCGGACCCTCCACAGATACGCAGTATTTT

d_call: .
clone_size: .
j_call: TRBJ2-7
v_call: TRBV14
cdr3_aa: CASSRSSRSSEQYF
cdr3_nt: TGTGCCAGCAGCCGATCAAGTCGGAGCTCCGAGCAGTACTTC

d_call: .
clone_size: .
j_call: TRBJ2-5
v_call: TRBV19
cdr3_aa: CASSMRLQETQYF
cdr3_nt: TGTGCCAGTAGTATGCGGCTACAAGAGACCCAGTACTTC

d_call: TRBD1
clone_size: .
j_call: TRBJ1-1
v_call: TRBV4-3
cdr3_aa: CASSQWTGAQGTEAFF
cdr3_nt: TGCGCCAGCAGCCAATGGACAGGCGCGCAGGGGACTGAAGCTTTCTTT

d_call: TRBD2
clone_size: .
j_call: TRBJ2-3
v_call: TRBV11-2
cdr3_aa: CASSLGLAENTDTQYF
cdr3_nt: TGTGCCAGCAGCTTAGGGCTAGCGGAGAACACAGATACGCAGTATTTT

d_call: .
clone_size: once
j_call: TRBJ2-2
v_call: TRBV28
cdr3_aa: CASSLMGHIANTGELFF
cdr3_nt: TGTGCCAGCAGTTTAATGGGACATATCGCGAACACCGGGGAGCTGTTTTTT

d_call: .
clone_size: once
j_call: TRBJ1-1
v_call: TRBV7-9
cdr3_aa: CASSPPGTQNTEAFF
cdr3_nt: TGTGCCAGCAGCCCCCCCGGGACACAGAACACTGAAGCTTTCTTT

d_call: .
clone_size: .
j_call: TRBJ2-5
v_call: TRBV28
cdr3_aa: CASSLGIGGGSAQYF
cdr3_nt: TGTGCCAGCAGTTTAGGTATCGGAGGCGGGTCGGCCCAGTACTTC

d_call: .
clone_size: .
j_call: TRBJ1-4
v_call: TRBV5-6
cdr3_aa: CASSYRASTNEKLFF
cdr3_nt: TGTGCCAGCAGTTACAGGGCCTCAACTAATGAAAAACTGTTTTTT

d_call: TRBD1
clone_size: .
j_call: TRBJ2-5
v_call: TRBV2
cdr3_aa: CAGGQVLQETQYF
cdr3_nt: TGTGCCGGAGGACAGGTTCTTCAAGAGACCCAGTACTTC

d_call: TRBD2
clone_size: .
j_call: TRBJ2-7
v_call: TRBV5-5
cdr3_aa: CASRPGLALTYEQYF
cdr3_nt: TGTGCCAGCAGACCAGGACTAGCGCTAACCTACGAGCAGTACTTC

d_call: .
clone_size: .
j_call: TRBJ1-1
v_call: TRBV18
cdr3_aa: CASSLSTEGEAFF
cdr3_nt: TGTGCCAGCTCACTCTCTACGGAAGGGGAAGCTTTCTTT

d_call: .
clone_size: .
j_call: TRBJ2-7
v_call: TRBV29-1
cdr3_aa: CSVEPSQEGLYSYEQYF
cdr3_nt: TGCAGCGTTGAGCCGTCCCAGGAGGGCCTCTATTCCTACGAGCAGTACTTC